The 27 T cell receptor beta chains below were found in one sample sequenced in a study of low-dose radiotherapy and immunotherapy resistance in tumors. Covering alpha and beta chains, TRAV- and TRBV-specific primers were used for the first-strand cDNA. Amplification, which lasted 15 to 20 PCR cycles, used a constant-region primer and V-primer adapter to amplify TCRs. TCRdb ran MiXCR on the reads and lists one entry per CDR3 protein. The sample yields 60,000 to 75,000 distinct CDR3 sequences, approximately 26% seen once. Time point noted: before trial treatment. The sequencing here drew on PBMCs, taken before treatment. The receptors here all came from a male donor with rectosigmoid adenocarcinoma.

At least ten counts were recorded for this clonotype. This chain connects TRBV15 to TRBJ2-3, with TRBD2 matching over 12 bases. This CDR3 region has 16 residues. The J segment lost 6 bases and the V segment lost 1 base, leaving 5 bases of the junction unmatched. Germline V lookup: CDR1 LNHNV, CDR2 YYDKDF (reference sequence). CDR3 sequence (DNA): TGTGCCACCAGCAGAGCGCCTAGCGGGAGGGAGGATACGCAGTATTTT. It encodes CATSRAPSGREDTQYF.

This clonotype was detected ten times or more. The CDR3 DNA is TGTGCCAGCAGTGAGCAGGGCAGGGTCTCCTACGAGCAGTACTTC. It codes for CASSEQGRVSYEQYF. V gene TRBV2 combines with J gene TRBJ2-7, with a tentative D call TRBD1 (5 bases). Trimming pared 3 bases from V and 0 bases from J, leaving 12 bases between. Germline V gene sequence: CDR1 SNHLY, CDR2 FYNNEI. The CDR3 length is 15 residues.

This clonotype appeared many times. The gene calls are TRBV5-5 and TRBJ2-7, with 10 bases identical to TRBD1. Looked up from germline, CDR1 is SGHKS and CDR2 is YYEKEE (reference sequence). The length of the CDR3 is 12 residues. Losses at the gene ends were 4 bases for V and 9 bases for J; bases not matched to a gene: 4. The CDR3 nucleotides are TGTGCCAGCAGCCTGTGGACAGGGGGGCAGTACTTC. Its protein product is CASSLWTGGQYF.

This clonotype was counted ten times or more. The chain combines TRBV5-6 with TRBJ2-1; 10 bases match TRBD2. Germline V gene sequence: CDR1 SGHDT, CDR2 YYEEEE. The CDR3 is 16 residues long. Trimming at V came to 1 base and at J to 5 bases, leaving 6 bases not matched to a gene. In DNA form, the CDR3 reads TGTGCCAGCAGCTTGAAGGTACTAGCGGGGAACAATGAGCAGTTCTTC. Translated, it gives CASSLKVLAGNNEQFF.

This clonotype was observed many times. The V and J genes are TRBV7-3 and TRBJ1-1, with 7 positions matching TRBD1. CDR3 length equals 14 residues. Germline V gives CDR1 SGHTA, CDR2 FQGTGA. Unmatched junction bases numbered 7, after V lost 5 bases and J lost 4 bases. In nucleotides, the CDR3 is TGTGCCAGCAGCGAGAACAGGGGATCCACTGAAGCTTTCTTT. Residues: CASSENRGSTEAFF.

CDR3 in DNA: TGTGCCAGCAGCGCTGACAGGGGATCAACTTTCTTT. Amino acids: CASSADRGSTFF. This chain connects TRBV11-3 to TRBJ1-1; 8 positions match TRBD1. The ends lost 5 bases at V and 12 bases at J; junction bases unmatched: 8. The CDR3 is made up of 12 amino acids. Germline lookup yields CDR1 SGHNT and CDR2 YENEEA.

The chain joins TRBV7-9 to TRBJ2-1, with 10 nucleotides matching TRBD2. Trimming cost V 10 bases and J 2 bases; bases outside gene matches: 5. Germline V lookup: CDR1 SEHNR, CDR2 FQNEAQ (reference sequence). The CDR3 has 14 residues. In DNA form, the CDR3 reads TGTGCCACCCGACTAGCGGGTGCCTACAATGAGCAGTTCTTC. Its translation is CATRLAGAYNEQFF.

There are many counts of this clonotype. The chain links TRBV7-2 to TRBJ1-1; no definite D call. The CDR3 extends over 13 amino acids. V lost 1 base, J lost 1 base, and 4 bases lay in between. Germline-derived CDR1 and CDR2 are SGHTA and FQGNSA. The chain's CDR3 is CASSLVENTEAFF. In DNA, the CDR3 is TGTGCCAGCAGCTTAGTTGAGAACACTGAAGCTTTCTTT.

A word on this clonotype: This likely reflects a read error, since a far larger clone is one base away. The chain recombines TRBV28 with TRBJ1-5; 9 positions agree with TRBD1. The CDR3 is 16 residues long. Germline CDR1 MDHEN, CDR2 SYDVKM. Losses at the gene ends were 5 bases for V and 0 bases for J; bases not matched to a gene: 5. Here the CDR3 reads CASSELDRGSNQPQHF. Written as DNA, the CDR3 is TGTGCCAGCAGTGAGTTGGACAGGGGTAGCAATCAGCCCCAGCATTTT.

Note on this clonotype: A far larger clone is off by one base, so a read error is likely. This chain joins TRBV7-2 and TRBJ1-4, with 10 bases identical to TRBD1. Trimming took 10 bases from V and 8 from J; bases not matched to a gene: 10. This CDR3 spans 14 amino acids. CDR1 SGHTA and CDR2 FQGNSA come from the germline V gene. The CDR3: CANKLGQGEEKLFF. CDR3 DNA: TGTGCCAACAAACTAGGACAGGGGGAGGAAAAACTGTTTTTT.

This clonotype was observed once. The CDR3 region is CASSSPPSSYEQYF. CDR3 coding DNA: TGTGCCAGCAGCAGCCCACCTAGCTCCTACGAGCAGTACTTC. The chain is built from TRBV21-1 and TRBJ2-7. TRBV21-1 is a listed pseudogene. The CDR3 length is 14 residues.

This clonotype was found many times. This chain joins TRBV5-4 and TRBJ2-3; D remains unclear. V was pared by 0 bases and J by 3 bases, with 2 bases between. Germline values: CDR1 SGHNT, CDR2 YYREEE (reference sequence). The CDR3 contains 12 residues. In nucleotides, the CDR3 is TGTGCCAGCAGCTTGGAGACAGATACGCAGTATTTT. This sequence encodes CASSLETDTQYF.

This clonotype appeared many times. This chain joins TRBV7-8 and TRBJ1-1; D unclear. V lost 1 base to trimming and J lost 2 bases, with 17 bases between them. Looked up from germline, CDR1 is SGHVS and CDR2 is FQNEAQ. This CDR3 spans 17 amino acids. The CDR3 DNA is TGTGCCAGCAGCTTAGGTAGTACGGCAGTAGTTAACACTGAAGCTTTCTTT. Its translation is CASSLGSTAVVNTEAFF.

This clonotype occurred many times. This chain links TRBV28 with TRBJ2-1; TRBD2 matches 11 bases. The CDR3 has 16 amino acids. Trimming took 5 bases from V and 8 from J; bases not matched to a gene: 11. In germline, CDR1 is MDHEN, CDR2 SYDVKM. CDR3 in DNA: TGTGCCAGCAGTATCGACACTAGCGGGAGATCCTATGAGCAGTTCTTC. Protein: CASSIDTSGRSYEQFF.

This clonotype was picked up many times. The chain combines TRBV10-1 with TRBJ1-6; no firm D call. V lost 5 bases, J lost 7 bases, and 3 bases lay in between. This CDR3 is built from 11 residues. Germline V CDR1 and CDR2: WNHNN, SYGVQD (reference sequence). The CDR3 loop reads CASSKNSPLHF. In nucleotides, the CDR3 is TGCGCCAGCAGTAAGAATTCACCCCTCCACTTT.

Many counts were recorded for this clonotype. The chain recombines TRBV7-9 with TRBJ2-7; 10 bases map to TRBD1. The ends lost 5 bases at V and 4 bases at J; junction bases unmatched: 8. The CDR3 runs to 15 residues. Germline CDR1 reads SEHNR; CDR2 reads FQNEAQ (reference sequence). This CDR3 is CASSETGQGMYEQYF. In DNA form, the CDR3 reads TGTGCCAGCAGCGAAACGGGACAGGGGATGTACGAGCAGTACTTC.

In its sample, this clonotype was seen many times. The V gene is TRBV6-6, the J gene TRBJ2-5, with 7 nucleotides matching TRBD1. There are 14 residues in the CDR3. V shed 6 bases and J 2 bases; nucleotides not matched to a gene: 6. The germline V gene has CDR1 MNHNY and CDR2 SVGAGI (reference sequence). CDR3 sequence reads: CASRRTGVQETQYF. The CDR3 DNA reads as TGTGCCAGCAGGCGGACAGGCGTACAAGAGACCCAGTACTTC.

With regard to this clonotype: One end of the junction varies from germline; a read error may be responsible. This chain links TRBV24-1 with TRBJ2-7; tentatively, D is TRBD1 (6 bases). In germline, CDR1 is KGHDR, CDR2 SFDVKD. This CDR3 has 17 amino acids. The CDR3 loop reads CASSSDQSGTSSYEQYF. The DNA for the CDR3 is TGTGCCAGCAGTTCCGATCAGTCGGGGACAAGCTCCTACGAGCAGTACTTC.

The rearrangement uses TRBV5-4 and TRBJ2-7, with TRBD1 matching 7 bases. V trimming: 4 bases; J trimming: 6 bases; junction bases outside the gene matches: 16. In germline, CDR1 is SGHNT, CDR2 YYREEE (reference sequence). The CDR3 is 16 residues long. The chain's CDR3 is CASSVPFEGANGEQYF. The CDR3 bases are TGTGCCAGCAGCGTGCCGTTCGAGGGGGCGAACGGCGAGCAGTACTTC.

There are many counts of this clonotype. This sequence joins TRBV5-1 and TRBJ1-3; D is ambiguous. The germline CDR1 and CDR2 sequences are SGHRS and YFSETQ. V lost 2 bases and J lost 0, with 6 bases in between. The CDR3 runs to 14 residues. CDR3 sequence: CASSLGDSGNTIYF. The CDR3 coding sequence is TGCGCCAGCAGCTTAGGAGACTCTGGAAACACCATATATTTT.

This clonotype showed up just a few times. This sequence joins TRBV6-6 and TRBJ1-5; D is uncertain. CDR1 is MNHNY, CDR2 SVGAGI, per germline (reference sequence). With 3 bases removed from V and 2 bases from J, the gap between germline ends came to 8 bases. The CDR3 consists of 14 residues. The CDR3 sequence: CASSYGVGNQPQHF. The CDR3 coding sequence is TGTGCCAGCAGTTATGGGGTGGGCAATCAGCCCCAGCATTTT.

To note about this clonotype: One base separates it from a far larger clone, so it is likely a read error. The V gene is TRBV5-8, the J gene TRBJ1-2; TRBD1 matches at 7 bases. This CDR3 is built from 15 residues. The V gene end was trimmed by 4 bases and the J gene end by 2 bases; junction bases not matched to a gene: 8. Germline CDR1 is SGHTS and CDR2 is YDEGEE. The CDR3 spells CASSVGDRENYGYTF. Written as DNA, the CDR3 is TGTGCCAGCAGCGTAGGGGACAGAGAGAACTATGGCTACACCTTC.

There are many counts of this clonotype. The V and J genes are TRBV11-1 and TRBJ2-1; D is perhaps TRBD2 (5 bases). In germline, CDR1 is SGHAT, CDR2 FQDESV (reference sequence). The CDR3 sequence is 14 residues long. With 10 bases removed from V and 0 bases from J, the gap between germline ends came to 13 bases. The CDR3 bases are TGTGCCACCCGAAGGGAGAGCTCCTACAATGAGCAGTTCTTC. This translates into CATRRESSYNEQFF. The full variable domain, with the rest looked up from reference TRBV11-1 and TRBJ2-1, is EAEVAQSPRYKITEKSQAVAFWCDPISGHATLYWYRQILGQGPELLVQFQDESVVDDSQLPKDRFSAERLKGVDSTLKIQPAELGDSAMYLCATRRESSYNEQFFGPGTRLTVL.

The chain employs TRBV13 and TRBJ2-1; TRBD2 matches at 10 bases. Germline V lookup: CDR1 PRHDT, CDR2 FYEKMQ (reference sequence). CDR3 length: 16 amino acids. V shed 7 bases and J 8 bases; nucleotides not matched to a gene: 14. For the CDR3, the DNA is TGTGCCAGCACCCCGTACAGCGGGGGGGCCGGGGATGAGCAGTTCTTC. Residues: CASTPYSGGAGDEQFF.

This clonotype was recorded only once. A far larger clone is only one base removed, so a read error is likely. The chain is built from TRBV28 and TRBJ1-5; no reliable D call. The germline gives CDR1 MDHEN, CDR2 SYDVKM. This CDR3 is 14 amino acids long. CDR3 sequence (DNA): TGTGCCACCAGTCACCGAGGTAGCAATCAGCCCCAGCATTTT. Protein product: CATSHRGSNQPQHF.

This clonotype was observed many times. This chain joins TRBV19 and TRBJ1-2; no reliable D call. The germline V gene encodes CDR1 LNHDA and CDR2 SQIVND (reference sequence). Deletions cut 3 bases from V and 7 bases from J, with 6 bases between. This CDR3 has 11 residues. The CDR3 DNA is TGTGCCAGTAGTATTTCCGCTGGCTACACCTTC. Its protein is CASSISAGYTF. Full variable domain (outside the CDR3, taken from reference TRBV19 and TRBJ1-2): DGGITQSPKYLFRKEGQNVTLSCEQNLNHDAMYWYRQDPGQGLRLIYYSQIVNDFQKGDIAEGYSVSREKKESFPLTVTSAQKNPTAFYLCASSISAGYTFGSGTRLTVV.

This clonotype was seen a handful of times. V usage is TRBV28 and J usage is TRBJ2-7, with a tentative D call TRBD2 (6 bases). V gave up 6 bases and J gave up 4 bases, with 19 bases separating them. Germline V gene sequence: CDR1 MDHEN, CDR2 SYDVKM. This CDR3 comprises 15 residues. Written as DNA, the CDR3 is TGTGCCAGCAGCCAAACCGGGAGAAGTATTTACGAGCAGTACTTC. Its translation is CASSQTGRSIYEQYF. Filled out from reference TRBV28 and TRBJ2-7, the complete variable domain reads DVKVTQSSRYLVKRTGEKVFLECVQDMDHENMFWYRQDPGLGLRLIYFSYDVKMKEKGDIPEGYSVSREKKERFSLILESASTNQTSMYLCASSQTGRSIYEQYFGPGTRLTVT.